Below, 22 T cell receptor beta chains from the same sample are listed, as sequenced in a study. MiXCR, applied by TCRdb to the RT-PCR reads, yields one record per CDR3 protein. The table includes hundreds of thousands of distinct CDR3 sequences, 14% detected once. The sequenced material came from memory CD4+ T cells from blood. The origin of the receptors is a female donor in good health, serving as a healthy control.

The sample holds a few counts of this clonotype. V usage is TRBV20-1 and J usage is TRBJ1-4, with D possibly TRBD1 on 5 matching bases. Germline V gives CDR1 DFQATT, CDR2 SNEGSKA (reference sequence). The CDR3 contains 13 residues. Trimming took 6 bases from V and 4 from J, leaving 12 bases between them. Written as DNA, the CDR3 is TGCAGTGCCCCGGGACTGAGTAATGAAAAACTGTTTTTT. Translating it yields CSAPGLSNEKLFF.

This clonotype has only a few counts. V usage is TRBV5-1 and J usage is TRBJ1-1; D perhaps matches TRBD1 (6 bases). Germline CDR1 and CDR2: SGHRS and YFSETQ. Deletions cut 0 bases from V and 7 bases from J, with 13 bases between. The CDR3 spans 14 residues. This chain's CDR3 is CASSLDTGAVEAFF. CDR3 sequence (DNA): TGCGCCAGCAGCTTGGATACGGGGGCGGTTGAAGCTTTCTTT.

V usage is TRBV5-1 and J usage is TRBJ2-1; D not certain. This CDR3 contains 14 residues. V lost 0 bases and J 7 bases, leaving 11 bases between the germline ends. Germline loops: CDR1 SGHRS, CDR2 YFSETQ. CDR3 amino acids: CASSLGAAQNEQFF. The CDR3 DNA reads as TGCGCCAGCAGCTTGGGGGCAGCACAGAATGAGCAGTTCTTC.

This clonotype showed up many times. V is TRBV29-1 and J is TRBJ1-2; 8 nucleotides match TRBD1. Trimming at V came to 7 bases and at J to 3 bases, leaving 4 bases not matched to a gene. This CDR3 spans 12 amino acids. Germline-derived CDR1 and CDR2 are SQVTM and ANQGSEA. DNA for the CDR3: TGCAGCGCCCTACAGGGGGACTATGGCTACACCTTC. Translation gives CSALQGDYGYTF. Full variable domain (outside the CDR3, taken from reference TRBV29-1 and TRBJ1-2): SAVISQKPSRDICQRGTSLTIQCQVDSQVTMMFWYRQQPGQSLTLIATANQGSEATYESGFVIDKFPISRPNLTFSTLTVSNMSPEDSSIYLCSALQGDYGYTFGSGTRLTVV.

This clonotype was counted a few times. This chain links TRBV5-1 with TRBJ1-1, with no clear D. The CDR3 has 15 amino acids. V was trimmed by 0 bases and J by 3 bases, leaving 12 bases between them. Germline CDR1 is SGHRS and CDR2 is YFSETQ. CDR3 sequence (DNA): TGCGCCAGCAGCTTGGCCGCGCCCGGGGACACTGAAGCTTTCTTT. Translated: CASSLAAPGDTEAFF.

CDR3 sequence (DNA): TGTGCCAGCAGCCGACACCCGGGGGGGTCGGAACATATTGAAGCTTTCTTT. It specifies CASSRHPGGSEHIEAFF. V gene TRBV4-2 combines with J gene TRBJ1-1; tentative D call: TRBD1 (5 bases). Per the germline V gene, CDR1 is LGHNA and CDR2 is YNFKEQ. This CDR3 spans 17 amino acids. V lost 4 bases and J lost 7, with 25 bases in between.

This clonotype was detected ten times or more. The chain combines TRBV5-1 with TRBJ1-5; D ambiguous. Germline CDR1 reads SGHRS; CDR2 reads YFSETQ. The CDR3 sequence is 13 residues long. V was clipped by 2 bases and J by 4 bases, with 7 bases between them. The CDR3 loop is CASSFQPNQPQHF. As DNA, the CDR3 is TGCGCCAGCAGCTTCCAGCCTAATCAGCCCCAGCATTTT.

This clonotype was seen a handful of times. This sequence joins TRBV30 and TRBJ1-5; D call uncertain. Germline-derived CDR1 and CDR2 are GTSNPN and SVGIG (reference sequence). The V end lost 8 bases, the J end lost 3 bases, and 11 bases lay between the germline ends. The CDR3 has 12 residues. The CDR3 nucleotides are TGTGCCGCGTCGGGAAACAATCAGCCCCAGCATTTT. Its protein product is CAASGNNQPQHF.

The chain has TRBV5-1 and TRBJ1-1; maybe TRBD1 (5 bases). V was clipped by 3 bases and J by 0 bases, with 12 bases between them. The CDR3 contains 15 residues. Per the germline V gene, CDR1 is SGHRS and CDR2 is YFSETQ. DNA for the CDR3: TGCGCCAGCAGCTCTGGGACGAGTGTGAACACTGAAGCTTTCTTT. The encoded protein is CASSSGTSVNTEAFF. The variable domain in full, completed from reference TRBV5-1 and TRBJ1-1, reads KAGVTQTPRYLIKTRGQQVTLSCSPISGHRSVSWYQQTPGQGLQFLFEYFSETQRNKGNFPGRFSGRQFSNSRSEMNVSTLELGDSALYLCASSSGTSVNTEAFFGQGTRLTVV.

This clonotype was seen at least ten times. In DNA, the CDR3 is TGTGCCAGCAGCGTCGCTAGCGGGCTCTCCTACGAGCAGTACTTC. Its translation: CASSVASGLSYEQYF. The rearrangement uses TRBV9 and TRBJ2-7, with 8 bases that match TRBD2. Germline CDR1 is SGDLS and CDR2 is YYNGEE. With V trimmed by 2 bases and J by 0 bases, 4 bases remained unmatched. This CDR3 has 15 amino acids.

This clonotype has a handful of counts. V usage is TRBV20-1 and J usage is TRBJ1-6; 7 bases line up with TRBD1. This CDR3 is built from 16 residues. CDR1 is DFQATT and CDR2 is SNEGSKA in the germline V gene (reference sequence). J was trimmed by 0 bases and V by 6 bases; bases with no gene match: 8. This chain's CDR3 is CSAPPGGGSYNSPLHF. CDR3 coding DNA: TGCAGTGCGCCTCCAGGGGGTGGCTCCTATAATTCACCCCTCCACTTT.

The table lists this clonotype with many counts. This chain joins TRBV29-1 and TRBJ2-3; 9 nucleotides agree with TRBD2. CDR3 length equals 14 residues. Looked up from germline, CDR1 is SQVTM and CDR2 is ANQGSEA. The trim removed 7 bases at V and 1 base at J, leaving 6 bases unmatched. The CDR3 coding sequence is TGCAGCGGCCTAGCGGGATTCGGCACAGATACGCAGTATTTT. Translation: CSGLAGFGTDTQYF.

There are a few counts of this clonotype. The chain carries TRBV6-2 or TRBV6-3 and TRBJ2-7, with 8 bases that match TRBD2. The V gene's germline CDR1 is MNHEY and CDR2 SVGEGT. V gave up 7 bases and J gave up 0 bases; unmatched junction bases: 14. CDR3 length equals 17 residues. CDR3 region: CASIQGGSGTRSYEQYF. CDR3 in DNA: TGTGCCAGCATTCAGGGTGGTAGCGGGACCCGCTCCTACGAGCAGTACTTC.

Comment on this clonotype: A much bigger clone sits one base away, suggesting this may be a read error. This sequence joins TRBV5-4 and TRBJ2-7; 7 bases agree with TRBD2. Unmatched junction bases numbered 9, after V lost 4 bases and J lost 2 bases. The CDR3 totals 15 residues. Germline loops: CDR1 SGHNT, CDR2 YYREEE (reference sequence). Here the CDR3 DNA reads TGTGCCAGCAGCCCCGGGACTATCGGGACCTACGAGCAGTACTTC. It encodes CASSPGTIGTYEQYF.

This clonotype was counted between two and nine times. The chain has TRBV6-1 and TRBJ1-2; D unresolved. The CDR3 spans 12 residues. Between the trimmed V and J ends, which lost 3 bases and 7 bases, there was a span of 9 bases. Germline assignment: CDR1 MNHNS and CDR2 SASEGT. The CDR3 here is CASSDTAAGYTF. As DNA, the CDR3 is TGTGCCAGCAGTGATACGGCGGCTGGCTACACCTTC.

This chain links TRBV24-1 with TRBJ2-1; TRBD2 aligns across 8 bases. CDR3 length: 17 residues. The germline V gene has CDR1 KGHDR and CDR2 SFDVKD. Unmatched junction bases numbered 7, after V lost 4 bases and J lost 0 bases. This chain's CDR3 is CATSESGGRSSYNEQFF. For the CDR3, the DNA is TGTGCCACCAGTGAGTCGGGAGGGAGGAGCTCCTACAATGAGCAGTTCTTC.

This clonotype came up a few times. The chain recombines TRBV9 with TRBJ1-4; unclear D gene. Germline V gene data show CDR1 as SGDLS and CDR2 as YYNGEE. V was pared by 4 bases and J by 0 bases, with 16 bases between. There are 17 residues in the CDR3. CDR3 DNA: TGTGCCAGCAGCTCCACATATGGAGCGTCAACTAATGAAAAACTGTTTTTT. It yields the protein CASSSTYGASTNEKLFF. The full variable domain, rest sourced from reference TRBV9 and TRBJ1-4, is DSGVTQTPKHLITATGQRVTLRCSPRSGDLSVYWYQQSLDQGLQFLIQYYNGEERAKGNILERFSAQQFPDLHSELNLSSLELGDSALYFCASSSTYGASTNEKLFFGSGTQLSVL.

This clonotype showed up many times. V is TRBV6-5 and J is TRBJ1-6, with a weak D call TRBD1 (6 bases). Between the trimmed V and J ends, which lost 4 bases and 8 bases, there was a span of 15 bases. This CDR3 comprises 15 residues. The germline V gene encodes CDR1 MNHEY and CDR2 SVGAGI. The CDR3 sequence: CASSLIGRGDSPLHF. CDR3 nucleotides: TGTGCCAGCAGTTTGATTGGCAGGGGCGATTCACCCCTCCACTTT.

The CDR3 protein is CASSSDQQGSQYF. The CDR3 region has the DNA TGTGCCAGCAGTTCAGACCAACAGGGGTCCCAGTACTTC. This sequence joins TRBV12-3 or TRBV12-4 and TRBJ2-5, with 7 bases aligning to TRBD1. The CDR3 totals 13 residues. J was trimmed by 9 bases and V by 4 bases; bases with no gene match: 8.

V and J are TRBV29-1 and TRBJ2-3; perhaps TRBD1 as D (5 bases). The CDR3 contains 14 residues. V was clipped by 2 bases and J by 4 bases, with 13 bases between them. Germline CDR1 and CDR2: SQVTM and ANQGSEA. The CDR3 sequence: CSVERTKSADTQYF. The CDR3 DNA reads as TGCAGCGTTGAAAGGACAAAGTCCGCAGATACGCAGTATTTT.

This clonotype has ten or more counts. The V gene is TRBV6-4, the J gene TRBJ1-5; D not certain. The CDR3 loop spans 14 amino acids. V lost 2 bases and J 6 bases, leaving 11 bases between the germline ends. In germline, CDR1 is MRHNA, CDR2 SNTAGT. This CDR3 reads CASSDEADPQPQHF. DNA for the CDR3: TGTGCCAGCAGTGACGAGGCAGATCCTCAGCCCCAGCATTTT.

This clonotype has ten or more counts. The CDR3 reads CASSRQTSGIYEQYF. CDR3 nucleotide sequence: TGTGCCAGCAGCCGGCAAACTAGCGGAATCTACGAGCAGTACTTC. The V gene is TRBV27, the J gene TRBJ2-7, with 8 bases identical to TRBD2. Trimming cost V 6 bases and J 3 bases; bases outside gene matches: 10. Germline lookup yields CDR1 MNHEY and CDR2 SMNVEV (reference sequence). This CDR3 has 15 amino acids.